This T cell receptor beta chain comes out of a study of shared clonotypes between healthy human individuals. Study as a whole: The study used three CD4 naive, three CD4 memory, two CD8 naive and one CD8 memory plate per donor.

Using immunoSEQ multiplex PCR, the repertoire was profiled, and TCRdb retains in-frame clones only, with some absent. The profile shows about 2.3 million clones, roughly 90% of them singletons. Trimming pared 7 bases from V and 6 bases from J, leaving 18 bases between. Germline V gene sequence: CDR1 SQVTM, CDR2 ANQGSEA. The CDR3 is 14 amino acids. About this clone: Antigen: not known.

The study's findings and limits: Rarefaction analysis demonstrated incomplete sorted-subset sequencing notwithstanding large depth. Clonotypes which were not shared had lower generation probabilities than clonotypes that all four donors shared.

The chain is built from TRBV29-1 and TRBJ1-4, with D unresolved. This clonotype originated in a young man in good health. Some clones in this sample may be carry-over from other donors' samples. The sample was naive CD4+ T cells from PBMCs. Documented subset: CD45RA+ positively selected. The CDR3 DNA is TGCAGCGCCCTGATGGCTTTGACCCATGAAAAACTGTTTTTT. Translating it yields CSALMALTHEKLFF.